This TCR beta chain was identified in a study of T cells in Graves' hyperthyroidism and ophthalmopathy. Study-wide background: Initial diagnosis, before any treatment, was when peripheral blood was collected. Whole-study results and caveats: Blood also contained most expanded thyroid clonotypes above 0.001. From stable hyperthyroidism, ophthalmopathy was set apart by a 13 V-J model.

Diagnosis rested on symptoms, serum thyroxine and TRAb, thyroid ultrasound, and orbital computed tomography. Using RNA transcripts as the source, TCR beta CDR3 regions were amplified. The primer set for the first-round RT-PCR of the TCR CDR3 was HTBI. TCRdb recomputed calls from the multiplex PCR reads with MiXCR, one row per CDR3 protein. The sample carries under 300,000 distinct CDR3 sequences, around 15% recorded once. This clonotype was counted many times. What it binds is unknown. Input material: blood. This clonotype was obtained from a woman aged 50 to 60 with Graves' hyperthyroidism that later progressed to Graves' ophthalmopathy.

This chain's CDR3 is CASVTTSAFNNEQFF. The CDR3 bases are TGTGCCAGCGTGACAACTAGCGCCTTTAACAATGAGCAGTTCTTC. The genes are TRBV2 and TRBJ2-1; 7 nucleotides agree with TRBD2. The V and J ends lost 8 bases and 5 bases, in that order; junction bases with no gene match: 12. From germline, CDR1 is SNHLY and CDR2 FYNNEI. The CDR3 runs to 15 residues. Together with reference TRBV2 and TRBJ2-1, the CDR3 gives the full variable domain: EPEVTQTPSHQVTQMGQEVILRCVPISNHLYFYWYRQILGQKVEFLVSFYNNEISEKSEIFDDQFSVERPDGSNFTLKIRSTKLEDSAMYFCASVTTSAFNNEQFFGPGTRLTVL.